The rows below give T cell receptor beta chains drawn from one sample of a study of cytomegalovirus exposure and HLA in healthy donors. Clones were read by immunoSEQ multiplex PCR, and TCRdb kept only the in-frame ones, dropping some. The table has about 94,000 clones, roughly four fifths seen once. The material sequenced was PBMCs. The receptor set was obtained from a man younger than 40 in good health and CMV-seronegative. Both conserved end residues are part of each CDR3. Each record gives: clone size, D gene, V gene, J gene, CDR3 DNA, CDR3 protein. The D gene is left open where the match is weak. Size is stated for part of the rows, as once, few or many counts, or as a class when the clone is expanded.

abundance: -
d_gene: TRBD2
v_gene: TRBV19
j_gene: TRBJ2-1
CDR3nt: TGTGCCAGTAGGACAAGCGGGGTGGAGCAGTTCTTC
CDR3aa: CASRTSGVEQFF

abundance: once
d_gene: -
v_gene: TRBV5-1
j_gene: TRBJ1-2
CDR3nt: TGCGCCAGCAGCTTGGAACCCGGGGGTGGCTACACCTTC
CDR3aa: CASSLEPGGGYTF

abundance: -
d_gene: -
v_gene: TRBV5-1
j_gene: TRBJ1-5
CDR3nt: TGCGCCAGCAGCTTGGAAGGGGATAGCAATCAGCCCCAGCATTTT
CDR3aa: CASSLEGDSNQPQHF

abundance: -
d_gene: TRBD2
v_gene: TRBV15
j_gene: TRBJ2-2
CDR3nt: TGTGCCACCAGCGAACTAGCGATCGGGGAGCTGTTTTTT
CDR3aa: CATSELAIGELFF

abundance: -
d_gene: TRBD2
v_gene: TRBV30
j_gene: TRBJ2-1
CDR3nt: TGTGCCTGGAGTTCTTCGGGAGGACCCTACAATGAGCAGTTCTTC
CDR3aa: CAWSSSGGPYNEQFF

abundance: -
d_gene: -
v_gene: TRBV7-9
j_gene: TRBJ1-1
CDR3nt: TGTGCCAGCAGCTTATCAGGGAACTACGGTGAAGCTTTCTTT
CDR3aa: CASSLSGNYGEAFF

abundance: -
d_gene: -
v_gene: TRBV4-1
j_gene: TRBJ2-7
CDR3nt: TGCGCCAGCAGCCAAGATCACAGGGAGCCCTACGAGCAGTACTTC
CDR3aa: CASSQDHREPYEQYF

abundance: -
d_gene: TRBD1
v_gene: TRBV9
j_gene: TRBJ2-6
CDR3nt: TGTGCCAGCAGCGTAGCGGGACAGCCATCTGGGGCCAACGTCCTGACTTTC
CDR3aa: CASSVAGQPSGANVLTF

abundance: -
d_gene: -
v_gene: TRBV30
j_gene: TRBJ1-1
CDR3nt: TGTGCCTGGAGTAGCGGGGCCCGGTATGACACTGAAGCTTTCTTT
CDR3aa: CAWSSGARYDTEAFF

abundance: few
d_gene: TRBD2
v_gene: TRBV5-8
j_gene: TRBJ2-7
CDR3nt: TGTGCCAGCAGCTTGGAACGGACTAGCGGAGGCTCCTACGAGCAGTACTTC
CDR3aa: CASSLERTSGGSYEQYF

abundance: -
d_gene: -
v_gene: TRBV5-1
j_gene: TRBJ1-3
CDR3nt: TGCGCCAGCAGCTTGAACGGGAACACTGGAAACACCATATATTTT
CDR3aa: CASSLNGNTGNTIYF

abundance: -
d_gene: -
v_gene: TRBV5-8
j_gene: TRBJ2-5
CDR3nt: TGTGCCACTCACGCGGGCCATCGGCAAGAGACCCAGTACTTC
CDR3aa: CATHAGHRQETQYF

abundance: once
d_gene: -
v_gene: TRBV7-9
j_gene: TRBJ1-6
CDR3nt: TGTGCCAGCAGCTCCTTGGCGGTGGGAGATTCACCCCTCCACTTT
CDR3aa: CASSSLAVGDSPLHF

abundance: -
d_gene: -
v_gene: TRBV6-5
j_gene: TRBJ1-5
CDR3nt: TGTGCCAGCAGTTTGGACAATAGCAATCAGCCCCAGCATTTT
CDR3aa: CASSLDNSNQPQHF

abundance: -
d_gene: TRBD2
v_gene: TRBV2
j_gene: TRBJ2-1
CDR3nt: TGTGCCAGCAGTGAACAGGGACTAGAGGTTGATGAGCAGTTCTTC
CDR3aa: CASSEQGLEVDEQFF

abundance: once
d_gene: TRBD1
v_gene: TRBV28
j_gene: TRBJ1-2
CDR3nt: TGTGCCAGCAGTCTTACGCCGGGACAGGGACTCCACTATGGCTACACCTTC
CDR3aa: CASSLTPGQGLHYGYTF

abundance: -
d_gene: -
v_gene: TRBV5-6
j_gene: TRBJ1-4
CDR3nt: TGTGCCAGCAGCTTGGCCACAGCTGAAAAACTGTTTTTT
CDR3aa: CASSLATAEKLFF

abundance: few
d_gene: -
v_gene: TRBV19
j_gene: TRBJ2-3
CDR3nt: TGTGCCAGTAGTGTCGGACTGGCAGATACGCAGTATTTT
CDR3aa: CASSVGLADTQYF

abundance: -
d_gene: -
v_gene: TRBV30
j_gene: TRBJ2-3
CDR3nt: TGTGCCTGGAGTTACCGGGGGGCGGATACGCAGTATTTT
CDR3aa: CAWSYRGADTQYF

abundance: once
d_gene: -
v_gene: TRBV30
j_gene: TRBJ2-2
CDR3nt: TGTGCCTGGAGTTCCCCCCTGGCTGACACCGGGGAGCTGTTTTTT
CDR3aa: CAWSSPLADTGELFF

abundance: -
d_gene: -
v_gene: TRBV5-1
j_gene: TRBJ1-1
CDR3nt: TGCGCCAGCAGCTTCCGAGTAAACACTGAAGCTTTCTTT
CDR3aa: CASSFRVNTEAFF

abundance: -
d_gene: TRBD2
v_gene: TRBV7-2
j_gene: TRBJ2-1
CDR3nt: TGTGCCAGCAGCTTAGTCTGGGGGAGGGCCTTGGATGAGCAGTTCTTC
CDR3aa: CASSLVWGRALDEQFF

abundance: -
d_gene: -
v_gene: TRBV5-1
j_gene: TRBJ2-1
CDR3nt: TGCGCCAGCAGCTCAAGTCGGGGAAGCCTAGACGGTGAGCAGTTCTTC
CDR3aa: CASSSSRGSLDGEQFF

abundance: -
d_gene: TRBD1
v_gene: TRBV28
j_gene: TRBJ1-4
CDR3nt: TGTGCCAGCAGAAAACAGGGGGCGCTTGAAAAACTGTTTTTT
CDR3aa: CASRKQGALEKLFF

abundance: -
d_gene: -
v_gene: TRBV6-6
j_gene: TRBJ2-7
CDR3nt: TGTGCCAGCAGTTACAGCACAGGGTACGAGCAGTACTTC
CDR3aa: CASSYSTGYEQYF

abundance: -
d_gene: -
v_gene: TRBV5-1
j_gene: TRBJ1-1
CDR3nt: TGCGCCAGCAGCTTTGCCCAGGGGAGACTGAACACTGAAGCTTTCTTT
CDR3aa: CASSFAQGRLNTEAFF

abundance: -
d_gene: -
v_gene: TRBV6-6
j_gene: TRBJ1-2
CDR3nt: TGTGCCAGCAGTCAGTTGGGGGCGAACCCTAACTATGGCTACACCTTC
CDR3aa: CASSQLGANPNYGYTF

abundance: -
d_gene: -
v_gene: TRBV5-8
j_gene: TRBJ2-2
CDR3nt: TGTGCCAGCAGCTTCAGGGAAACCGGGGAGCTGTTTTTT
CDR3aa: CASSFRETGELFF

abundance: -
d_gene: -
v_gene: TRBV28
j_gene: TRBJ1-4
CDR3nt: TGTGCCAGCAGTTTCTGGGGGCAGGGGGAAAAACTGTTTTTT
CDR3aa: CASSFWGQGEKLFF

abundance: -
d_gene: TRBD2
v_gene: TRBV28
j_gene: TRBJ2-7
CDR3nt: TGTGCCAGCAGTACACACGCCGGGACTAGCGGGACCTACTCCTACGAGCAGTACTTC
CDR3aa: CASSTHAGTSGTYSYEQYF

abundance: -
d_gene: -
v_gene: TRBV5-6
j_gene: TRBJ2-5
CDR3nt: TGTGCCAGCAGCTTGGTGGGGGCCCAAGAGACCCAGTACTTC
CDR3aa: CASSLVGAQETQYF

abundance: -
d_gene: TRBD1
v_gene: TRBV2
j_gene: TRBJ1-2
CDR3nt: TGTGCCAGCAGTGAAGGGACAGGAGGAGGCTACACCTTC
CDR3aa: CASSEGTGGGYTF

abundance: -
d_gene: -
v_gene: TRBV5-1
j_gene: TRBJ2-7
CDR3nt: TGCGCCAGCAGCTTGGAGGGGGTTAAGGACTACGAGCAGTACTTC
CDR3aa: CASSLEGVKDYEQYF

abundance: -
d_gene: TRBD1
v_gene: TRBV6-1
j_gene: TRBJ2-3
CDR3nt: TGTGCCAGCCAATTTGGAACAGGGGGCCCAGATACGCAGTATTTT
CDR3aa: CASQFGTGGPDTQYF

abundance: -
d_gene: TRBD1
v_gene: TRBV14
j_gene: TRBJ2-7
CDR3nt: TGTGCCAGCAGCCAAGATTGGACAGGGCCCTACGAGCAGTACTTC
CDR3aa: CASSQDWTGPYEQYF

abundance: -
d_gene: TRBD1
v_gene: TRBV6-5
j_gene: TRBJ1-4
CDR3nt: TGTGCCAGCAGGGGAACAGGGGGCGTAGGTGAAAAACTGTTTTTT
CDR3aa: CASRGTGGVGEKLFF

abundance: -
d_gene: TRBD1
v_gene: TRBV6-6
j_gene: TRBJ2-7
CDR3nt: TGTGCCAGCAGAACCGGGACAGGGGGATACGAGCAGTACTTC
CDR3aa: CASRTGTGGYEQYF

abundance: -
d_gene: -
v_gene: TRBV6-6
j_gene: TRBJ1-6
CDR3nt: TGTGCCAGCAGTTACTCGGAAGGCCTAGGATCACCCCTCCACTTT
CDR3aa: CASSYSEGLGSPLHF

abundance: -
d_gene: -
v_gene: TRBV11-2
j_gene: TRBJ2-5
CDR3nt: TGTGCCAGCAGCGCCCAACTAGCTCGGGGAGAGACCCAGTACTTC
CDR3aa: CASSAQLARGETQYF

abundance: -
d_gene: TRBD1
v_gene: TRBV7-2
j_gene: TRBJ1-4
CDR3nt: TGTGCCAGCAGCCCAAGGGCAGGGGGAGGTGAAAAACTGTTTTTT
CDR3aa: CASSPRAGGGEKLFF

abundance: -
d_gene: TRBD1
v_gene: TRBV29-1
j_gene: TRBJ1-2
CDR3nt: TGCAGCGTTCGGCAGGGGGGCGACTATGGCTACACCTTC
CDR3aa: CSVRQGGDYGYTF

abundance: few
d_gene: -
v_gene: TRBV4-1
j_gene: TRBJ2-1
CDR3nt: TGCGCCAGCAGCCAACCTGTAAGGAGACTCGATGAGCAGTTCTTC
CDR3aa: CASSQPVRRLDEQFF

abundance: once
d_gene: -
v_gene: TRBV11-3
j_gene: TRBJ2-1
CDR3nt: TGTGCCAGCAGCTTTAGCGGCGCCTACAATGAGCAGTTCTTC
CDR3aa: CASSFSGAYNEQFF

abundance: few
d_gene: TRBD1
v_gene: TRBV28
j_gene: TRBJ1-5
CDR3nt: TGTGCCAGCAGAAGACAGGGGGGGAATCAGCCCCAGCATTTT
CDR3aa: CASRRQGGNQPQHF

abundance: -
d_gene: -
v_gene: TRBV29-1
j_gene: TRBJ1-2
CDR3nt: TGCAGCGTTGAAGACCTCGGAGCGGCTGGCTACACCTTC
CDR3aa: CSVEDLGAAGYTF

abundance: -
d_gene: TRBD2
v_gene: TRBV4-2
j_gene: TRBJ2-3
CDR3nt: TGTGCCAGCAGCCAAGCCCTCCGACTAGCGGGGACCACAGATACGCAGTATTTT
CDR3aa: CASSQALRLAGTTDTQYF

abundance: -
d_gene: -
v_gene: TRBV9
j_gene: TRBJ2-1
CDR3nt: TGTGCCAGCAGCGTAAATCCAGGGCCGAACAATGAGCAGTTCTTC
CDR3aa: CASSVNPGPNNEQFF